This T cell receptor beta chain was identified in a study of blood T cell repertoires in COVID-19. Study context: Whether acute or convalescent, the COVID-19 samples came from the United States, Italy and Spain.

CDR1 is SGHNT and CDR2 is YYREEE in the germline V gene (reference sequence). This CDR3 has 16 amino acids. The V segment lost 4 bases and the J segment 2 bases; nucleotides outside the gene matches: 6. Profiled with immunoSEQ multiplex PCR; TCRdb holds only in-frame clones, not every one. The profile shows about 90,000 clones, approximately 92% of them singletons. The TCR originated in a woman in her sixties with active COVID-19. The sequencing input was peripheral blood. The V and J genes are TRBV5-4 and TRBJ2-3; 11 nucleotides line up with TRBD2. DNA for the CDR3: TGTGCCAGCAGCCCTGGGACTAGCGGCCTCACAGATACGCAGTATTTT. It encodes CASSPGTSGLTDTQYF.